This paragraph reports one T cell receptor (beta chain). Sequenced by immunoSEQ multiplex PCR; TCRdb stores in-frame clones only, minus some. This sample has roughly 330,000 clones, with 86% found just once. These data come from a study of blood T cell repertoires in COVID-19. Study-level background: The study drew acute and convalescent COVID-19 samples from the United States, Italy and Spain.

With 6 bases clipped from V and 5 bases from J, the junction kept 7 bases outside the gene matches. This CDR3 has 14 amino acids. Germline CDR1 MNHEY, CDR2 SVGAGI. The sequence was collected from a woman aged 45-59 years with acute or convalescent COVID-19. Source material: peripheral blood. V usage is TRBV6-5 and J usage is TRBJ1-2; 9 bases are shared with TRBD1. The CDR3 nucleotides read TGTGCCAGCAGCGCTGGGACAGGGTATTATGGCTACACCTTC. This sequence encodes CASSAGTGYYGYTF.